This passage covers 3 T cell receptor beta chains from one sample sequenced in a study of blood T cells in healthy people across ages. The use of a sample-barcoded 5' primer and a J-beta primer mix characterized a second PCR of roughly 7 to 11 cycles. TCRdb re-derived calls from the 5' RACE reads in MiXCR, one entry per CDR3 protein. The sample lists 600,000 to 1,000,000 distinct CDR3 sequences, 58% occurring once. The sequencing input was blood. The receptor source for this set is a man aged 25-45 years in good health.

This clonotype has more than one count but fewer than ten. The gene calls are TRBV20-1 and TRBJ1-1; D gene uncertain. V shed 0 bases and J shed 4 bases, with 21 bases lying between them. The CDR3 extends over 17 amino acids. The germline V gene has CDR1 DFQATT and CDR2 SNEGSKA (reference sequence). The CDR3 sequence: CSARDFTRANRVTEAFF. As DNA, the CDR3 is TGCAGTGCTAGAGATTTTACACGGGCTAATAGGGTCACTGAAGCTTTCTTT.

The CDR3 DNA reads TGTGCCATGGCCCAGGGAGAAAAACTGTTTTTT. It specifies CAMAQGEKLFF. The genes are TRBV2 and TRBJ1-4; TRBD1 is a possible D gene (5 bases). The ends were cut back, 10 bases at V and 8 bases at J, with 11 bases in the middle. The CDR3 loop spans 11 amino acids. Germline CDR1 is SNHLY and CDR2 is FYNNEI. Full variable domain (missing parts from reference TRBV2 and TRBJ1-4): EPEVTQTPSHQVTQMGQEVILRCVPISNHLYFYWYRQILGQKVEFLVSFYNNEISEKSEIFDDQFSVERPDGSNFTLKIRSTKLEDSAMYFCAMAQGEKLFFGSGTQLSVL.

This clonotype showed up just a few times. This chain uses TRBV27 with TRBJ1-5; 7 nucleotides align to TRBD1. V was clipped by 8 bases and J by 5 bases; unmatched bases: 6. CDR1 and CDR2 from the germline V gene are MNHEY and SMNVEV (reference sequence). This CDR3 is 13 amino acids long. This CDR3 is CASGGGQDQPQHF. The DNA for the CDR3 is TGTGCCAGCGGAGGGGGCCAAGATCAGCCCCAGCATTTT.